This TCR beta chain was recorded in a study of breast tumors, draining lymph nodes, adjacent tissues (dated by TCRdb to about 2016). Regarding the study in general: TCR beta repertoires were compared across tumor, adjacent nontumor tissue and axillary lymph nodes obtained from breast cancer patients. In human breast cancer, the study set out to assess how tumor, surrounding tissue and draining lymph node repertoires relate to one another and whether T cells might be exchanged between them. The full study reports these points: Tumor T-cell repertoires showed less diversity than lymph node repertoires and more diversity than nontumor tissue repertoires, and tumor T-cell repertoires showed preferential V and J gene usage. Tumor and nontumor tissue repertoires were significantly more similar in luminal-like than in basal-like breast cancer. A scenario in which most tumor T cells derive from the lymph node and then expand within tumor tissue was judged to be consistent with the data. The conclusion that tumor T cells originate in lymph nodes was framed as consistent with a hypothesis rather than directly demonstrated.

This sample was sequenced with an Illumina HiSeq 2000. Multiplex PCR amplification was used to build the TCR beta chain libraries. High-throughput sequencing was used to analyze the amplified TCR beta chain products. TCRdb reprocessed the public reads (quality trimming at Q25 with fastp, clone calling with MiXCR) and kept in-frame beta chains. Each entry is one CDR3 protein sequence, shown with its most common DNA and genes. The sample records about 150,000 distinct CDR3 sequences, about a fifth of which are singletons. Approximately 2.7% of the sample rests with the top ten. This clonotype was seen ten or more times. Its binding antigen is unknown. No much larger clone exists at a distance of one base, and base qualities are not known. The axillary draining lymph nodes of breast cancer patients were the source of the lymph node samples. The germline V gene gives CDR1 as SGHTA and CDR2 as FQGTGA. V loses 5 bases of germline sequence and J loses 4 bases, and the interval between the two ends is 10 bases. Including the terminal cysteine and phenylalanine, the CDR3 comprises 13 residues. The retained sequence is limited to the CDR3, 39 bases, with the frame set at the first base.

The chain uses TRBV7-3 and TRBJ2-3; the D gene is not confidently resolved. Sequencing was done on a sample of axillary lymph node tissue. The source is a female donor with breast cancer. Some clones in this sample may be carry-over from other donors' samples. The CDR3 region: CASSPTYPDTQYF. The DNA sequence reads TGTGCCAGCAGCCCCACTTACCCAGATACGCAGTATTTT. The variable domain in full, with residues beyond the CDR3 obtained from the reference TRBV7-3 and TRBJ2-3 genes, is GAGVSQTPSNKVTEKGKYVELRCDPISGHTALYWYRQSLGQGPEFLIYFQGTGAADDSGLPNDRFFAVRPEGSVSTLKIQRTERGDSAVYLCASSPTYPDTQYFGPGTRLTVL.